The subject of this entry is one T cell receptor beta chain. The sample comes from a study of blood T cell repertoires in COVID-19. Turning to the study itself: The United States, Italy and Spain provided the acute and convalescent COVID-19 samples. T cells, B-cell-depleted T cells, or PBMCs provided the cDNA or gDNA that served as material.

Clones were sequenced by immunoSEQ multiplex PCR, and TCRdb holds only the in-frame ones, with some missing. The sample lists about 320,000 clones, more than 80% seen once, with 5% to 7% in the top ten. The TCR originated in a man aged 18 to 29 who had recovered from COVID-19. The sequenced sample consisted of peripheral blood.

CDR3 in amino acids: CASQLETPYEQYF. Here the CDR3 DNA reads TGTGCCAGTCAGTTGGAGACCCCCTACGAGCAGTACTTC. The chain employs TRBV6-6 and TRBJ2-7; no reliable D call. This CDR3 has 13 residues. V was shortened by 9 bases and J by 2 bases, with 14 bases between the two germline ends. CDR1 is MNHNY, CDR2 SVGAGI, per germline (reference sequence).